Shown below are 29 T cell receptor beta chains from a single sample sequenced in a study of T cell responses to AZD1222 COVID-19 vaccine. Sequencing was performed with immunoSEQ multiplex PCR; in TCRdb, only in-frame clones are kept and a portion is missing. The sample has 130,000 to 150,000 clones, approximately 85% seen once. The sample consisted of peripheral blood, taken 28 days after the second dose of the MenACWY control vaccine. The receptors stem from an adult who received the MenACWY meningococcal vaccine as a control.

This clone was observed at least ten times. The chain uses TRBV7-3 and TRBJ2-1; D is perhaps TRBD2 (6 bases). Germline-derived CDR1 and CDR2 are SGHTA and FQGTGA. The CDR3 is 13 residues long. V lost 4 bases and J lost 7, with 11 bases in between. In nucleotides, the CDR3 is TGTGCCAGCAGCTACCGACGGGAGAATGAGCAGTTCTTC. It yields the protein CASSYRRENEQFF.

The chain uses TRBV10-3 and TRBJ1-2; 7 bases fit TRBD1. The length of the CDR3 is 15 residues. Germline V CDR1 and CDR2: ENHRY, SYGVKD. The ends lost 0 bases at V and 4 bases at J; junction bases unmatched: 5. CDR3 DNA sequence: TGTGCCATCAGTGAGTCCACAGGGGTTAGCTATGGCTACACCTTC. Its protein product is CAISESTGVSYGYTF.

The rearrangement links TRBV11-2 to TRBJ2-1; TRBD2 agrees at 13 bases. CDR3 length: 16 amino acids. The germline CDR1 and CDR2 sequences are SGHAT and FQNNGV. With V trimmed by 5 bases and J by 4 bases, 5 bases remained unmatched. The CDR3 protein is CASSTGTSGVYNEQFF. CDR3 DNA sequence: TGTGCCAGCAGCACCGGGACTAGCGGGGTGTACAATGAGCAGTTCTTC.

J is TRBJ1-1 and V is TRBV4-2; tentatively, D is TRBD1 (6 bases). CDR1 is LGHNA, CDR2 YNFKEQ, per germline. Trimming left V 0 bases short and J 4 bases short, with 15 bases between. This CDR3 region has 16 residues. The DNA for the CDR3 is TGTGCCAGCAGCCAAGACACACAGGGAAGGGGCACTGAAGCTTTCTTT. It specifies CASSQDTQGRGTEAFF.

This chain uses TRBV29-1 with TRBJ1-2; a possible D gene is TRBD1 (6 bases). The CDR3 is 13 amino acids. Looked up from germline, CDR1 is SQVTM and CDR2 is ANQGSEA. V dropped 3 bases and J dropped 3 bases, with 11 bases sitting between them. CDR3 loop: CSVDGGLDYGYTF. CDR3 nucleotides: TGCAGCGTTGACGGGGGGCTAGACTATGGCTACACCTTC.

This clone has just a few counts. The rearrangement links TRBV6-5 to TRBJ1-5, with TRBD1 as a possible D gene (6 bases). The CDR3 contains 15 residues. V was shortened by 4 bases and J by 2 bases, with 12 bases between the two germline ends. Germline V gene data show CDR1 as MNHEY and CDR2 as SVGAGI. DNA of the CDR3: TGTGCCAGCAGTTCCGGCTCAGGGGGCAATCAGCCCCAGCATTTT. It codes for CASSSGSGGNQPQHF.

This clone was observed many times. The CDR3 DNA sequence: TGTGCCAGCAGCTTAATCGGGGGGTCTTTCGGAAACACCATATATTTT. Residues: CASSLIGGSFGNTIYF. The V and J genes are TRBV7-2 and TRBJ1-3, with TRBD1 as a possible D gene (5 bases). Between the trimmed V and J ends, which lost 2 bases and 4 bases, there was a span of 15 bases. Germline-derived CDR1 and CDR2 are SGHTA and FQGNSA. CDR3 length equals 16 residues.

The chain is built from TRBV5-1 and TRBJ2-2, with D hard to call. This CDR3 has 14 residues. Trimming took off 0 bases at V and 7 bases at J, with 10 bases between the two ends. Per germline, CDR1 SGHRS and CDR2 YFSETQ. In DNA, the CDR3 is TGCGCCAGCAGCTTGGACCCGGGTGACGGGGAGCTGTTTTTT. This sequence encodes CASSLDPGDGELFF.

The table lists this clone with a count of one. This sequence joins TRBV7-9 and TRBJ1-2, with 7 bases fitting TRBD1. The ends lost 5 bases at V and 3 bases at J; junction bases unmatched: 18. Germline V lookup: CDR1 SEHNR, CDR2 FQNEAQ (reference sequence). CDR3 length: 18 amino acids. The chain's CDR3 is CASSPIGLLDRDDYGYTF. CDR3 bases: TGTGCCAGCAGCCCCATTGGTTTATTAGACAGGGACGACTATGGCTACACCTTC.

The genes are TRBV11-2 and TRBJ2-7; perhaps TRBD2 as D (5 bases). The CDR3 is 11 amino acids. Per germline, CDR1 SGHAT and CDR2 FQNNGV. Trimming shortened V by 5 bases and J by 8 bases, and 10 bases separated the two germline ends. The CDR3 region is CASSLPSKQYF. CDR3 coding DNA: TGTGCCAGCAGCCTCCCTAGCAAGCAGTACTTC.

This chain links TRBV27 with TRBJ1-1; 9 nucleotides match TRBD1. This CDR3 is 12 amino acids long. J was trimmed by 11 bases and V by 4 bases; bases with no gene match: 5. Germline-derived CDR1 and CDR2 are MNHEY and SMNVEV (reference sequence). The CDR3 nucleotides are TGTGCCAGCAGTTCCCCTGGACAGGGGGCTTTCTTT. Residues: CASSSPGQGAFF.

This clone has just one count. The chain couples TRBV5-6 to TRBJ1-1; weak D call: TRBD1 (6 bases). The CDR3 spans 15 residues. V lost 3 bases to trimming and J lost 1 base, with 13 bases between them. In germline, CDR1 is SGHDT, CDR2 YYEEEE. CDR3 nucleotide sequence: TGTGCCAGCAGCTCAAACAGGGTTGGGAACACTGAAGCTTTCTTT. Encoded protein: CASSSNRVGNTEAFF.

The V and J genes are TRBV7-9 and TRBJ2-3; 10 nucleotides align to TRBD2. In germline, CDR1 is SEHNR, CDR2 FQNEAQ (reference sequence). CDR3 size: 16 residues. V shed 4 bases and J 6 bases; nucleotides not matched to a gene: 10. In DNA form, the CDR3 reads TGTGCCAGCAGCTCGACTAGCGGGTCTCTTTCGGATACGCAGTATTTT. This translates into CASSSTSGSLSDTQYF.

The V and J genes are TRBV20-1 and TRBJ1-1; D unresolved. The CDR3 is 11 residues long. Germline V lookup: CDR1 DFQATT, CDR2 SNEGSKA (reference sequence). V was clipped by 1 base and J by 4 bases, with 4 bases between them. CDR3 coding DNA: TGCAGTGCTAGAGGAGGCACTGAAGCTTTCTTT. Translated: CSARGGTEAFF.

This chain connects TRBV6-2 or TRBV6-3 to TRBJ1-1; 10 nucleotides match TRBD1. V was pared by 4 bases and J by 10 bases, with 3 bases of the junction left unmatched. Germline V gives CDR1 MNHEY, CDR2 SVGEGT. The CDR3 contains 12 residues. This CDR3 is CASSSDRGGAFF. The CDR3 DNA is TGTGCCAGCAGTTCGGACAGGGGGGGAGCTTTCTTT.

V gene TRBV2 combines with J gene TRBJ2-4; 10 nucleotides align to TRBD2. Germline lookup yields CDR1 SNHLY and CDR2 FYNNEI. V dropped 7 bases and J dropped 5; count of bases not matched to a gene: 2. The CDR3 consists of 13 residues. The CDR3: CASKGTSENIQYF. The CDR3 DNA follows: TGTGCCAGCAAAGGGACTAGCGAAAACATTCAGTACTTC.

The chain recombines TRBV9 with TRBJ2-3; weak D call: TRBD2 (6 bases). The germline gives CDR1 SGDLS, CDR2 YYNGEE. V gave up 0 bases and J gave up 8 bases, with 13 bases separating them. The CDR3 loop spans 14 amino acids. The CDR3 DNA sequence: TGTGCCAGCAGCGTAGCTACGTTCGGGGGTACGCAGTATTTT. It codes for CASSVATFGGTQYF.

The CDR3: CATSRDRKGIRPQHF. In DNA form, the CDR3 reads TGTGCCACCAGCAGAGATCGTAAGGGAATCCGGCCCCAGCATTTT. The chain joins TRBV15 to TRBJ1-5; no definite D call. V was trimmed by 0 bases and J by 9 bases, leaving 15 bases between them. The CDR3 has 15 amino acids. Germline lookup yields CDR1 LNHNV and CDR2 YYDKDF (reference sequence).

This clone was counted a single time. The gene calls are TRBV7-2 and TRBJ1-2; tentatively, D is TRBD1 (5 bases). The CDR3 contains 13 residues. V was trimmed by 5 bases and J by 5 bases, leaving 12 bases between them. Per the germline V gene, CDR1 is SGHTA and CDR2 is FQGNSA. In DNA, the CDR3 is TGTGCCAGCAGCCCGGTAGGGGTGTATGGCTACACCTTC. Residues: CASSPVGVYGYTF.

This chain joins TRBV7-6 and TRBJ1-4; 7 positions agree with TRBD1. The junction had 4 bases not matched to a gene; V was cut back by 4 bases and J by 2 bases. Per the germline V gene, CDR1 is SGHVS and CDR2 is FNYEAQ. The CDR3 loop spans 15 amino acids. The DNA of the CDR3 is TGTGCCAGCAGCTACGAGGGGGCGACTAATGAAAAACTGTTTTTT. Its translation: CASSYEGATNEKLFF.

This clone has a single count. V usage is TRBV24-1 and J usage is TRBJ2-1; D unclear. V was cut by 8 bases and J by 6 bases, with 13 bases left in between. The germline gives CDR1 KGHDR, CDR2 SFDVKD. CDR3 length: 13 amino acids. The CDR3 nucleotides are TGTGCCACCACGAATACATGGGGCAATGAGCAGTTCTTC. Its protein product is CATTNTWGNEQFF.

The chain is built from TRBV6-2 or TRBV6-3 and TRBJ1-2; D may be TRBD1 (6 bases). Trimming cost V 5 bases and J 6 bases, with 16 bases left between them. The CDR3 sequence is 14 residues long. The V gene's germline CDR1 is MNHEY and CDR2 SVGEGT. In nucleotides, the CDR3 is TGTGCCAGCAGTACCGGGACAACCGATCATGGCTACACCTTC. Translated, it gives CASSTGTTDHGYTF.

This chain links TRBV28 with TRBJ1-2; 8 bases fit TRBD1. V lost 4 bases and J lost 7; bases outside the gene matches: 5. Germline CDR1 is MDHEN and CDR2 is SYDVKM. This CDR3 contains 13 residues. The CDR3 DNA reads TGTGCCAGCAGTTCACAGGGGGTTGGTGGCTACACCTTC. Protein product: CASSSQGVGGYTF.

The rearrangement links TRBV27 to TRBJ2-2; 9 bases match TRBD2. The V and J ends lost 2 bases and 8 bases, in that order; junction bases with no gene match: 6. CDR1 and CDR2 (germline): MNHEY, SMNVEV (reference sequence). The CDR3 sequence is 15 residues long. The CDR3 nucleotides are TGTGCCAGCAGTTTACAGGGGCTAGCGGGAGGGGAGCTGTTTTTT. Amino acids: CASSLQGLAGGELFF.

Here the CDR3 DNA reads TGTGCCAGACCACGACAGGATACGAACACCGGGGAGCTGTTTTTT. Its protein is CARPRQDTNTGELFF. The chain links TRBV19 to TRBJ2-2; TRBD1 might be the D (6 bases). The CDR3 extends over 15 amino acids. The germline gives CDR1 LNHDA, CDR2 SQIVND (reference sequence). Trimming pared 9 bases from V and 0 bases from J, leaving 14 bases between.

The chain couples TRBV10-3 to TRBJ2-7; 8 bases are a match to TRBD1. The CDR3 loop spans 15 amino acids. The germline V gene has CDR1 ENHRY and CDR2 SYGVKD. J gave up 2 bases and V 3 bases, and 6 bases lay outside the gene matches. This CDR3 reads CAISEGTGGPYEQYF. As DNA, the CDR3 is TGTGCCATCAGTGAAGGAACAGGGGGGCCCTACGAGCAGTACTTC.

The chain's CDR3 is CASSRQGENTEAFF. Here the CDR3 DNA reads TGCGCCAGCAGCCGACAGGGGGAGAACACTGAAGCTTTCTTT. The chain is built from TRBV5-1 and TRBJ1-1; 9 bases fit TRBD1. Germline assignment: CDR1 SGHRS and CDR2 YFSETQ. This CDR3 is built from 14 residues. Losses at the gene ends were 4 bases for V and 1 base for J; bases not matched to a gene: 2.

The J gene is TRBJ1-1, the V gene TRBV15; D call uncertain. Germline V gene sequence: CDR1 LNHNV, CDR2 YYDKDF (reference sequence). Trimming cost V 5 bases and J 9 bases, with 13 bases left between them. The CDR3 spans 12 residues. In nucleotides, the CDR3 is TGTGCCACCAGCCAGTGGCAGGCTAAAGCTTTCTTT. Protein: CATSQWQAKAFF.

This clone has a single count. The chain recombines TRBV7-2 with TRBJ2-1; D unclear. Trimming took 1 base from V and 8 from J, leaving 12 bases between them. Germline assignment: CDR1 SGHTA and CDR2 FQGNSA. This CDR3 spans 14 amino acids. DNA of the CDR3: TGTGCCAGCAGCTTAGATGGGCCTCTCGATGAGCAGTTCTTC. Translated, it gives CASSLDGPLDEQFF.